The rows below give T cell receptor beta chains drawn from one sample of a study of OX40 agonist ivuxolimab in advanced cancers. The repertoire was sequenced with immunoSEQ multiplex PCR; TCRdb's copy has only in-frame clones and lacks some. This sample carries 74,000 or so clones, under 95% of them seen once, and the ten largest clones take roughly an eighth. Sequencing used CD4+ or CD8+ T cells sorted from blood, obtained in a trial of the OX40 agonist ivuxolimab. The receptors were gathered from an adult with an advanced solid tumor such as melanoma, head and neck, liver or kidney cancer. CDR3s include the opening cysteine and the closing phenylalanine or tryptophan.

j_call	v_call	cdr3_aa
TRBJ1-4	TRBV23-1	CASSRYRKGANEKLFF
TRBJ2-7	TRBV7-6	CASSLAIQGLEQYF
TRBJ2-7	TRBV5-1	CASSLVAGSPAANSYEQYF
TRBJ2-1	TRBV28	CASSSGVLYNEQFF
TRBJ2-7	TRBV9	CASSVSPSDWDEQYF
TRBJ1-2	TRBV4-3	CASSQDFGGLTNGYTF
TRBJ2-1	TRBV7-9	CASSHIPGSYNEQFF
TRBJ1-2	TRBV5-1	CASSSGQSNYGYTF
TRBJ2-7	TRBV6-5	CASSDQGYEQYF
TRBJ2-7	TRBV7-9	CASSFLGYEQYF
TRBJ1-5	TRBV7-2	CASSLGQGSNQPQHF
TRBJ2-2	TRBV11-3	CASSLSGLTITGELFF
TRBJ2-7	TRBV28	CASSLLKGGQGSYEQYF
TRBJ2-7	TRBV29-1	CSVLTGTAYEQYF
TRBJ2-5	TRBV4-3	CASSQTNGAGQETQYF
TRBJ2-1	TRBV7-9	CASSPPGLAGNGEQFF
TRBJ2-3	TRBV29-1	CTGGQGAASGRTDTQYF
TRBJ1-1	TRBV9	CASSGWEFGGLNTEAFF
TRBJ1-1	TRBV30	CAWSVLLLGEYTEAFF
TRBJ1-1	TRBV11-2	CASCGTLNTEAFF
TRBJ2-1	TRBV7-2	CASSLAGLAGGPLFF
TRBJ1-5	TRBV30	CAWSEGGPQHF
TRBJ2-1	TRBV27	CASSLGFRGYNEQFF
TRBJ2-1	TRBV5-1	CASRSGGQNNEQFF
TRBJ1-6	TRBV5-1	CASSPLASNSPLHF
TRBJ1-1	TRBV29-1	CSVDGTENTEAFF
TRBJ2-7	TRBV19	CASSMGPTHYYEQYF
TRBJ1-5	TRBV10-1	CTKEGNQPQHF
TRBJ2-5	TRBV7-7	CASSRGGPAGTETQYF
TRBJ2-7	TRBV7-2	CASSPLGLAGDYEQYF
TRBJ2-2	TRBV5-1	CASSLIVEPQASNTGELFF